This note documents a single T cell receptor beta chain sequence. Its antigen is not known. The sample originates from a study of cytomegalovirus exposure and HLA in healthy donors. The study's findings and limits: HLA allele associations emerged for some 16,000 TCR beta sequences in a later analysis, at 0.05 false discovery rate. Equally common other TCR beta chains were less clonally expanded than HLA-associated ones, a later analysis found. Most likely, a cluster of highly shared sequence variants arose as a sequencing artifact.

The CDR3 is 14 residues long. Per the germline V gene, CDR1 is SGHTA and CDR2 is FQGNSA. The V and J ends lost 2 bases and 1 base respectively, with 8 bases between them. 13 Jbeta primers and 60 Vbeta primers were used for the PCR. Profiled with immunoSEQ multiplex PCR; TCRdb holds only in-frame clones, not every one. Reported are some 120,000 clones; the ten largest clones contain about 0.93%. This chain joins TRBV7-2 and TRBJ2-5, with D uncertain. This receptor was obtained from a man aged 18-30 years in good health and CMV-seronegative. Sequences were obtained from PBMCs. CDR3 coding DNA: TGTGCCAGCAGCTTAAACAGCCTCCAAGAGACCCAGTACTTC. Translated: CASSLNSLQETQYF.